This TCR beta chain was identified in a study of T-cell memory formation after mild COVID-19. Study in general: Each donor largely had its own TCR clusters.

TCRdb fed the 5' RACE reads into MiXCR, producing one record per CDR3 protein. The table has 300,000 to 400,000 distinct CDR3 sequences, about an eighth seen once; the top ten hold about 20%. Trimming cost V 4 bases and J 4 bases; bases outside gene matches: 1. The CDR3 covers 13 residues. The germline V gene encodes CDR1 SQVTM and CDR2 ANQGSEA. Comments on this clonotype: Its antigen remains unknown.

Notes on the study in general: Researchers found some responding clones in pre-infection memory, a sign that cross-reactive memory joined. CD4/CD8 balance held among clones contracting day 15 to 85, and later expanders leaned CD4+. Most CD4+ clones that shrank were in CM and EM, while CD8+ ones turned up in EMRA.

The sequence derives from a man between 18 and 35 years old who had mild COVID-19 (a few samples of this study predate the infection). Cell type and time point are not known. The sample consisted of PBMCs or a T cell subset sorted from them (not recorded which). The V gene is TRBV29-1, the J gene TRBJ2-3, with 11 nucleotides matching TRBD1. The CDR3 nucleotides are TGCAGCGTTGTGGGACAGGGGGCAGATACGCAGTATTTT. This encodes CSVVGQGADTQYF.